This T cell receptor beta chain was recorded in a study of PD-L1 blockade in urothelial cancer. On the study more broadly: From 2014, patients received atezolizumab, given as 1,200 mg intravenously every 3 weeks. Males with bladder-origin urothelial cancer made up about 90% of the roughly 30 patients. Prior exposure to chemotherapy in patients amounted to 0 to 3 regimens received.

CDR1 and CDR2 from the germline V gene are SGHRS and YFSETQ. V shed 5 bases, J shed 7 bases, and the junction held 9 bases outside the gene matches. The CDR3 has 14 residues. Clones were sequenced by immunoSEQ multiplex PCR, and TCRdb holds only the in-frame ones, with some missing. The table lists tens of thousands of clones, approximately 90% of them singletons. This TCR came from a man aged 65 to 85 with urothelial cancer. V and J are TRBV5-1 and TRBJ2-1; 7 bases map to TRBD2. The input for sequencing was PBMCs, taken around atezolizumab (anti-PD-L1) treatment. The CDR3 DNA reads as TGCGCCAGCAGAACAACTAGCGCCGCTAATGAGCAGTTCTTC. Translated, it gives CASRTTSAANEQFF. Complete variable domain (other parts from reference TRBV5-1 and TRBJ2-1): KAGVTQTPRYLIKTRGQQVTLSCSPISGHRSVSWYQQTPGQGLQFLFEYFSETQRNKGNFPGRFSGRQFSNSRSEMNVSTLELGDSALYLCASRTTSAANEQFFGPGTRLTVL.